Each of the 21 T cell receptor beta chains below was sequenced from the same sample in a study of cytomegalovirus exposure and HLA in healthy donors. The PCR contained 60 Vbeta and 13 Jbeta primers. Produced via immunoSEQ multiplex PCR; TCRdb's table is partial and in-frame only. Of around 170,000 clones in the sample, about 81% were seen once. Sequenced: PBMCs. These receptors originate from a woman younger than 35 in good health and CMV-seronegative.

The rearrangement joins TRBV7-8 to TRBJ2-3, with 12 bases lining up with TRBD2. Germline loops: CDR1 SGHVS, CDR2 FQNEAQ. The CDR3 contains 15 residues. V shed 5 bases, J shed 5 bases, and the junction held 5 bases outside the gene matches. The CDR3, as DNA: TGTGCCAGCAGCCCACTAGCGGGGGGTTTAGATACGCAGTATTTT. Protein sequence: CASSPLAGGLDTQYF.

The rearrangement joins TRBV28 to TRBJ1-2, with TRBD1 matching over 7 bases. The CDR3 is made up of 12 amino acids. Germline V gives CDR1 MDHEN, CDR2 SYDVKM. The V gene end was trimmed by 7 bases and the J gene end by 6 bases; junction bases not matched to a gene: 5. The DNA for the CDR3 is TGTGCCAGCACCGCCACAGGGGATGGCTACACCTTC. Protein product: CASTATGDGYTF.

The chain carries TRBV5-6 and TRBJ2-2; D is uncertain. This CDR3 contains 13 residues. Germline assignment: CDR1 SGHDT and CDR2 YYEEEE. Trimming shortened V by 9 bases and J by 3 bases, and 12 bases separated the two germline ends. DNA for the CDR3: TGTGCCACCGGGTACGTCGACACCGGGGAGCTGTTTTTT. Translating gives CATGYVDTGELFF.

The rearrangement links TRBV28 to TRBJ1-5; 8 bases match TRBD1. With 4 bases clipped from V and 5 bases from J, the junction kept 4 bases outside the gene matches. The CDR3 extends over 14 amino acids. Germline loops: CDR1 MDHEN, CDR2 SYDVKM. CDR3 residues: CASSSGQGDQPQHF. The CDR3 DNA reads as TGTGCCAGCAGTTCAGGACAGGGTGATCAGCCCCAGCATTTT.

As DNA, the CDR3 is TGCGCCAGCAGCCAAGCTGGGGGGTTAAATGAAAAACTGTTTTTT. Translation gives CASSQAGGLNEKLFF. This sequence joins TRBV4-1 and TRBJ1-4, with a weak D call TRBD1 (5 bases). This CDR3 is built from 15 residues. V was shortened by 1 base and J by 5 bases, with 11 bases between the two germline ends. Germline V CDR1 and CDR2: MGHRA, YSYEKL.

This clone was recorded a few times. The DNA for the CDR3 is TGTGCCAGCGTCCCACCCGGAGGGAGGTCAGGAGAGACCCAGTACTTC. This gives the protein CASVPPGGRSGETQYF. V usage is TRBV27 and J usage is TRBJ2-5; TRBD2 might be the D (6 bases). Trimming pared 8 bases from V and 4 bases from J, leaving 23 bases between. The CDR3 has 16 residues. CDR1 is MNHEY, CDR2 SMNVEV, per germline (reference sequence).

This clone has only a few counts. This chain connects TRBV10-3 to TRBJ1-1, with 7 bases lining up with TRBD1. Germline CDR1 ENHRY, CDR2 SYGVKD. There are 13 residues in the CDR3. V shed 7 bases and J 2 bases; nucleotides not matched to a gene: 4. The chain's CDR3 is CAITDRANTEAFF. CDR3 nucleotides: TGTGCCATCACCGACAGGGCCAACACTGAAGCTTTCTTT.

This chain connects TRBV6-1 to TRBJ1-2; 8 bases are shared with TRBD1. Germline values: CDR1 MNHNS, CDR2 SASEGT. The CDR3 length is 16 residues. Trimming cost V 0 bases and J 2 bases; bases outside gene matches: 5. The CDR3 sequence: CASSEALWTGNYGYTF. DNA of the CDR3: TGTGCCAGCAGTGAAGCATTGTGGACAGGGAACTATGGCTACACCTTC.

The V call is TRBV5-1, the J call TRBJ1-2, with TRBD1 matching 7 bases. The CDR3 spans 16 residues. CDR1 and CDR2 (germline): SGHRS, YFSETQ. V shed 0 bases and J 0 bases; nucleotides not matched to a gene: 5. The CDR3 region is CASSLDGTGANYGYTF. In DNA, the CDR3 is TGCGCCAGCAGCTTGGATGGTACAGGGGCTAACTATGGCTACACCTTC. Drawing the rest from reference TRBV5-1 and TRBJ1-2, the complete variable domain is KAGVTQTPRYLIKTRGQQVTLSCSPISGHRSVSWYQQTPGQGLQFLFEYFSETQRNKGNFPGRFSGRQFSNSRSEMNVSTLELGDSALYLCASSLDGTGANYGYTFGSGTRLTVV.

This chain uses TRBV7-8 with TRBJ1-1; perhaps TRBD1 as D (6 bases). Germline CDR1 SGHVS, CDR2 FQNEAQ. Trimming cost V 6 bases and J 1 base, with 15 bases left between them. The CDR3 contains 15 residues. CDR3 DNA: TGTGCCAGCAGTTTACAACTACAGGGGAACACTGAAGCTTTCTTT. Translated: CASSLQLQGNTEAFF.

The chain carries TRBV28 and TRBJ1-5, with 7 nucleotides matching TRBD1. The CDR3 has 13 residues. J was trimmed by 2 bases and V by 7 bases; bases with no gene match: 2. The germline V gene encodes CDR1 MDHEN and CDR2 SYDVKM. The CDR3 loop reads CASTDRGNQPQHF. CDR3 coding DNA: TGTGCCAGCACTGACAGGGGCAATCAGCCCCAGCATTTT.

The chain combines TRBV2 with TRBJ2-2; 7 positions agree with TRBD2. Germline V lookup: CDR1 SNHLY, CDR2 FYNNEI. CDR3 length: 14 amino acids. V was pared by 6 bases and J by 7 bases, with 8 bases of the junction left unmatched. The CDR3 loop reads CASSRDYQGGELFF. CDR3 in DNA: TGTGCCAGCAGCCGGGACTACCAGGGCGGGGAGCTGTTTTTT.

J is TRBJ1-5 and V is TRBV30; D gene unclear. The germline V and J ends were trimmed by 0 bases and 3 bases, with 12 bases remaining between them. Germline CDR1 is GTSNPN and CDR2 is SVGIG (reference sequence). This CDR3 comprises 15 residues. CDR3 sequence reads: CAWSVAGGYNQPQHF. DNA for the CDR3: TGTGCCTGGAGTGTAGCAGGAGGTTACAATCAGCCCCAGCATTTT.

The rearrangement joins TRBV9 to TRBJ2-7; D remains unclear. The CDR3 is 16 residues long. Germline assignment: CDR1 SGDLS and CDR2 YYNGEE. Deletions cut 0 bases from V and 0 bases from J, with 13 bases between. This chain's CDR3 is CASSVGSLSGSYEQYF. The CDR3 DNA reads as TGTGCCAGCAGCGTAGGCTCTTTATCCGGCTCCTACGAGCAGTACTTC.

The CDR3 region is CSVEDRTGKSYGYTF. The CDR3, as DNA: TGCAGCGTTGAAGATCGGACAGGAAAAAGCTATGGCTACACCTTC. The chain uses TRBV29-1 and TRBJ1-2, with TRBD1 identical over 7 bases. V lost 0 bases to trimming and J lost 4 bases; unmatched junction nucleotides: 8. The CDR3 has 15 amino acids. Germline-derived CDR1 and CDR2 are SQVTM and ANQGSEA.

J is TRBJ2-1 and V is TRBV7-7; possibly TRBD2 for D (6 bases). Deletions cut 4 bases from V and 5 bases from J, with 9 bases between. Germline V gene sequence: CDR1 SSHAT, CDR2 FNYEAQ (reference sequence). The CDR3 runs 13 residues. CDR3 sequence: CASSSRLDNEQFF. As DNA, the CDR3 is TGTGCCAGCAGCTCCCGACTAGACAATGAGCAGTTCTTC.

The CDR3 loop reads CASSLPLGPIQETQYF. The CDR3 DNA is TGTGCCAGCAGCTTGCCCTTGGGGCCGATACAAGAGACCCAGTACTTC. V is TRBV7-8 and J is TRBJ2-5; D is perhaps TRBD1 (5 bases). Germline CDR1 SGHVS, CDR2 FQNEAQ. CDR3 length equals 16 residues. Trimming took off 3 bases at V and 2 bases at J, with 16 bases between the two ends.

The chain has TRBV28 and TRBJ2-7; TRBD2 aligns across 8 bases. The ends lost 5 bases at V and 3 bases at J; junction bases unmatched: 6. The V gene's germline CDR1 is MDHEN and CDR2 SYDVKM. The CDR3 has 14 amino acids. CDR3 residues: CASSPGLAYYEQYF. The CDR3 DNA reads as TGTGCCAGCAGTCCCGGACTAGCATACTACGAGCAGTACTTC. Full variable domain (missing parts from reference TRBV28 and TRBJ2-7): DVKVTQSSRYLVKRTGEKVFLECVQDMDHENMFWYRQDPGLGLRLIYFSYDVKMKEKGDIPEGYSVSREKKERFSLILESASTNQTSMYLCASSPGLAYYEQYFGPGTRLTVT.

This clone came up a few times. The chain joins TRBV6-4 to TRBJ2-2; tentative D call: TRBD2 (5 bases). The V end was cut by 6 bases, the J end by 3 bases, with 8 bases between. The length of the CDR3 is 13 residues. CDR1 MRHNA and CDR2 SNTAGT come from the germline V gene. The CDR3 reads CASSMDYTGELFF. Here the CDR3 DNA reads TGTGCCAGCAGCATGGACTACACCGGGGAGCTGTTTTTT.

This chain uses TRBV19 with TRBJ2-4, with TRBD1 as a possible D gene (6 bases). Germline-derived CDR1 and CDR2 are LNHDA and SQIVND (reference sequence). With 4 bases removed from V and 8 bases from J, the gap between germline ends came to 15 bases. This CDR3 has 14 residues. This chain's CDR3 is CASSNPGQRDIQYF. The CDR3 DNA sequence: TGTGCCAGTAGTAACCCGGGACAACGGGACATTCAGTACTTC. The variable domain in full, with the rest retrieved from reference TRBV19 and TRBJ2-4, is DGGITQSPKYLFRKEGQNVTLSCEQNLNHDAMYWYRQDPGQGLRLIYYSQIVNDFQKGDIAEGYSVSREKKESFPLTVTSAQKNPTAFYLCASSNPGQRDIQYFGAGTRLSVL.

The chain combines TRBV28 with TRBJ2-1; possibly TRBD1 for D (6 bases). The CDR3 is 12 amino acids. Germline CDR1 is MDHEN and CDR2 is SYDVKM. Trimming removed 7 bases from V and 10 bases from J, with 14 bases in between. Here the CDR3 DNA reads TGTGCCAGCACTAAGGGGGTTGGCGAGCAGTTCTTC. It translates to CASTKGVGEQFF.